This TCR beta chain derives from a study of Ad26.COV2.S vaccination and SARS-CoV-2 variants. In the study overall: The study gave Ad26.COV2.S intramuscularly, once or twice 56 days apart.

This clone was found many times. The antigen is unknown. The sample's treatment: some 20 received Ad26.COV2.S at low or high dose, single or two shots; about 5 received placebo; per-sample allocation not given. Repertoires come from day 63 after the first vaccine or placebo injection. This adult donor, from Boston, was 18-55 years old. The table came from immunoSEQ multiplex PCR; TCRdb's copy has only in-frame clones and leaves some out. The sample lists some 370,000 clones, about 80% occurring once. Study findings and constraints: People who got the vaccine or the placebo had similar non-spike TCR breadth.

The CDR3 contains 16 residues. Trimming cost V 4 bases and J 3 bases, with 19 bases left between them. Germline values: CDR1 MNHEY, CDR2 SMNVEV (reference sequence). The gene calls are TRBV27 and TRBJ2-7; D unresolved. The specimen was peripheral blood, collected in a trial of Ad26.COV2.S vaccine versus placebo. The origin of this receptor is a person between 18 and 65 years old who received the Ad26.COV2.S COVID-19 vaccine or a placebo. CDR3 coding DNA: TGTGCCAGCAGTTCCCACTATCCTAATCTTAACTACGAGCAGTACTTC. Amino acid sequence: CASSSHYPNLNYEQYF.